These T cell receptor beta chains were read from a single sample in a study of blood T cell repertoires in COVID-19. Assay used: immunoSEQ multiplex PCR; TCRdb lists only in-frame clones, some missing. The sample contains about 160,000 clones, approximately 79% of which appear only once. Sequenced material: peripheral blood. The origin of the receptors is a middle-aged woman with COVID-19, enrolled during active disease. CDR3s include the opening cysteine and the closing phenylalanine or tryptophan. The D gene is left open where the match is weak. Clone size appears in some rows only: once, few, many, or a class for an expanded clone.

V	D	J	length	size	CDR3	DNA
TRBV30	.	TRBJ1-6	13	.	CAWNGQNNSPLHF	TGTGCCTGGAATGGACAGAATAATTCACCCCTCCACTTT
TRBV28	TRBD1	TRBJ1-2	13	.	CASRSDRATGYTF	TGTGCCAGCAGATCCGACAGGGCCACTGGCTACACCTTC
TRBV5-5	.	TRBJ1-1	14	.	CASSSRVADTEAFF	TGTGCCAGCAGCTCCAGGGTGGCGGACACTGAAGCTTTCTTT
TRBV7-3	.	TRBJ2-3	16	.	CASSLYTRVPTDTQYF	TGTGCCAGCAGCTTATATACGCGGGTCCCCACAGATACGCAGTATTTT
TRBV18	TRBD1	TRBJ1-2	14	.	CASSTRQGKGGYTF	TGTGCCAGCTCAACTCGACAGGGAAAGGGCGGCTACACCTTC
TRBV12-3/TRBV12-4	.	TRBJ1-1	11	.	CASSEGDEAFF	TGTGCCAGCAGTGAAGGGGATGAAGCTTTCTTT
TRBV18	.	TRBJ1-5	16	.	CASSPLRADSNQPQHF	TGTGCCAGCTCACCACTGAGGGCCGATAGCAATCAGCCCCAGCATTTT
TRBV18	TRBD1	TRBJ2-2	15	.	CASSLIDRATGELFF	TGTGCCAGCTCACTAATAGACAGGGCCACCGGGGAGCTGTTTTTT
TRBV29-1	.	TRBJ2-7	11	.	CSVGQSYEQYF	TGCAGCGTTGGACAGTCCTACGAGCAGTACTTC
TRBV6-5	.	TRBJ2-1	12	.	CASSSVSDEQFF	TGTGCCAGCAGTTCAGTGTCCGATGAGCAGTTCTTC
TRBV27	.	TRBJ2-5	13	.	CASTFPLQETQYF	TGTGCCAGCACTTTCCCCCTACAAGAGACCCAGTACTTC
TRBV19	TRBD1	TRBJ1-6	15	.	CASSGTGSYNSPLHF	TGTGCCAGTAGTGGGACAGGATCCTATAATTCACCCCTCCACTTT
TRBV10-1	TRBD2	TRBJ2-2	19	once	CASSSRALLPGLADGELFF	TGCGCCAGCAGTTCTCGGGCCCTCCTACCGGGACTAGCGGACGGGGAGCTGTTTTTT
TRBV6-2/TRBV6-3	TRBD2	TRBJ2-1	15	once	CASSSGTTTYNEQFF	TGTGCCAGCAGTTCCGGGACTACAACCTACAATGAGCAGTTCTTC
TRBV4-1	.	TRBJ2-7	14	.	CASGATGVNYEQYF	TGCGCCAGCGGGGCGACGGGGGTAAACTACGAGCAGTACTTC
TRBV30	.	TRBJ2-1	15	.	CAWTLGTTPYNEQFF	TGTGCCTGGACTCTTGGGACAACACCCTACAATGAGCAGTTCTTC
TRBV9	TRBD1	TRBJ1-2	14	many	CASSFQTGGYGYTF	TGTGCCAGCAGCTTCCAGACAGGGGGCTATGGCTACACCTTC
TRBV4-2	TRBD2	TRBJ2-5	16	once	CASSQTIAGGPETQYF	TGTGCCAGCAGCCAAACTATAGCGGGGGGGCCTGAGACCCAGTACTTC
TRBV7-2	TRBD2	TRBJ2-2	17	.	CASSSSGRAASVGELFF	TGTGCCAGCAGCTCTAGCGGGAGGGCCGCATCGGTCGGAGAGCTGTTTTTT
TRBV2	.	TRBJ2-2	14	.	CASSEVSRVGELFF	TGTGCCAGCAGTGAGGTTTCCAGGGTCGGGGAGCTGTTTTTT
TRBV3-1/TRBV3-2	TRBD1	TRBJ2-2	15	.	CASSPRTGDTGELFF	TGTGCCAGCAGCCCAAGGACAGGGGACACCGGGGAGCTGTTTTTT
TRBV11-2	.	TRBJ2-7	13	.	CASSFIDISEQYF	TGTGCCAGCAGCTTCATAGACATAAGCGAGCAGTACTTC
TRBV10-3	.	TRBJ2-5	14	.	CAISDSRGSETQYF	TGTGCCATCAGTGACAGTAGGGGGTCGGAGACCCAGTACTTC
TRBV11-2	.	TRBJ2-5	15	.	CASSLTGTIQETQYF	TGTGCCAGCAGCCTTACCGGGACAATCCAAGAGACCCAGTACTTC
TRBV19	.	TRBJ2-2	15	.	CASSITRGNTGELFF	TGTGCCAGTAGTATCACGCGGGGTAACACCGGGGAGCTGTTTTTT
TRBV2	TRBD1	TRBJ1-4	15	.	CASRFDRATNEKLFF	TGTGCCAGCAGATTCGACAGGGCGACTAATGAAAAACTGTTTTTT
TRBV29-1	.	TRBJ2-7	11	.	CSVESNYEQYF	TGCAGCGTTGAGTCCAACTACGAGCAGTACTTC
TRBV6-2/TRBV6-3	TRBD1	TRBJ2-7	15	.	CASSPSGTGGYEQYF	TGTGCCAGCAGTCCGTCCGGGACAGGGGGCTACGAGCAGTACTTC
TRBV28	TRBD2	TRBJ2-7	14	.	CASSFTGGSYEQYF	TGTGCCAGCAGTTTCACGGGGGGCTCCTACGAGCAGTACTTC
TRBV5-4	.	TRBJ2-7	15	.	CASSPEGASTYEQYF	TGTGCCAGCAGTCCCGAAGGGGCTTCGACTTACGAGCAGTACTTC
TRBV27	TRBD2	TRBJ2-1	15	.	CASSYPSGGASEQFF	TGTGCCAGCAGTTATCCTAGCGGGGGGGCTAGTGAGCAGTTCTTC
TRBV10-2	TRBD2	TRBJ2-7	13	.	CASSGAGGYEQYF	TGCGCCAGCAGTGGGGCGGGAGGCTACGAGCAGTACTTC
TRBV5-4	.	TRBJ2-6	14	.	CASGNRSGANVLTF	TGTGCCAGCGGCAACCGTTCTGGGGCCAACGTCCTGACTTTC
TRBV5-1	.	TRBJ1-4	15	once	CASSPLGASGEKLFF	TGCGCCAGCAGCCCTCTGGGGGCCTCGGGCGAAAAACTGTTTTTT
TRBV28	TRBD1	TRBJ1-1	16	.	CASNDPGQGDWTEAFF	TGTGCCAGCAACGATCCGGGACAGGGCGATTGGACTGAAGCTTTCTTT
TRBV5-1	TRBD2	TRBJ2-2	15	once	CASSVTSGKAGELFF	TGCGCCAGCAGCGTGACTAGCGGGAAGGCCGGGGAGCTGTTTTTT
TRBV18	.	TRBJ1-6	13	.	CASSPSYNSLLHF	TGTGCCAGCTCACCCTCCTATAATTCACTCCTCCACTTT
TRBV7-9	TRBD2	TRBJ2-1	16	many	CASRILAGANYNEQFF	TGTGCCAGCAGGATTCTAGCGGGGGCGAACTACAATGAGCAGTTCTTC
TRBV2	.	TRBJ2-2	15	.	CASNSNRGGTGELFF	TGTGCCAGCAATTCAAACAGGGGAGGTACCGGGGAGCTGTTTTTT
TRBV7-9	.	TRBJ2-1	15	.	CASSLLGGPLNEQFF	TGTGCCAGCAGCTTACTGGGGGGGCCCCTCAATGAGCAGTTCTTC
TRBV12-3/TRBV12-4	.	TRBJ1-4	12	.	CASSLGWEKLFF	TGTGCCAGCAGTCTCGGTTGGGAAAAACTGTTTTTT
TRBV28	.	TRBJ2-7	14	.	CASSHPGVTYEQYF	TGTGCCAGCAGCCACCCGGGAGTGACCTACGAGCAGTACTTC
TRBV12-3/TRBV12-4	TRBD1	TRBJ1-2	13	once	CASSPGQGGGYTF	TGTGCCAGCAGTCCAGGACAGGGAGGAGGCTACACCTTC
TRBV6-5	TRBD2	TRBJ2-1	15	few	CASSYKPGLAGEQFF	TGTGCCAGCAGTTACAAACCGGGACTAGCGGGGGAGCAGTTCTTC
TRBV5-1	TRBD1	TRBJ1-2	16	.	CASSWDSSVGALGYTF	TGCGCCAGCAGCTGGGACAGTAGTGTCGGGGCACTGGGCTACACCTTC
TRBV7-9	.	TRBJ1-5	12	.	CASSLGAQPQHF	TGTGCCAGCAGCTTAGGGGCCCAGCCCCAGCATTTT
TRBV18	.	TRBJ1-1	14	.	CASSPQAGDFEAFF	TGTGCCAGCTCACCACAGGCAGGGGATTTTGAAGCTTTCTTT